This entry describes one TCR beta chain. Its antigen is not identified. The data were taken from a study of OX40 agonist ivuxolimab in advanced cancers. In germline, CDR1 is GTSNPN, CDR2 SVGIG (reference sequence). The CDR3 is made up of 17 amino acids. V lost 3 bases and J lost 0, with 15 bases in between. Profiling relied on immunoSEQ multiplex PCR, and the TCRdb table lists in-frame clones only, not all of them. The sample has 70,000 or so clones, nearly 90% seen once. Study-wide points: Both CD4+ and CD8+ T cell populations in blood had undergone clonal expansion by week 6 at 0.1 to 3.0 mg/kg. Certain nonresponders additionally had low normalized T-cell clonal expansion. Expanded clones were, on average, more numerous among CD8+ T cells than CD4+.

This chain uses TRBV30 with TRBJ1-6, with D perhaps matching TRBD1 (6 bases). Sequenced material: CD4+ or CD8+ T cells sorted from blood, taken in a trial of the OX40 agonist ivuxolimab. The receptor comes from an adult with an advanced solid tumor such as melanoma, head and neck, liver or kidney cancer. This chain's CDR3 is CAWRGRGESSYNSPLHF. CDR3 coding DNA: TGTGCCTGGAGGGGCAGGGGCGAAAGCTCCTATAATTCACCCCTCCACTTT. The whole variable domain, remainder taken from reference TRBV30 and TRBJ1-6, is SQTIHQWPATLVQPVGSPLSLECTVEGTSNPNLYWYRQAAGRGLQLLFYSVGIGQISSEVPQNLSASRPQDRQFILSSKKLLLSDSGFYLCAWRGRGESSYNSPLHFGNGTRLTVT.